The next 18 T cell receptor beta chains were all read from a single sample in a study of blood T cells in healthy people across ages. A second PCR, run for about 7 to 12 cycles, used a sample-barcoded 5' primer plus a J-beta primer mix. Using its own MiXCR run on the 5' RACE reads, TCRdb lists one record per CDR3 protein. This sample yields more than 1.4 million distinct CDR3 sequences, of which approximately 42% are seen a single time; less than 8% belongs to the top ten. Sequenced input: blood. These receptors all stem from a woman aged 18-35 years in good health.

V is TRBV21-1 and J is TRBJ1-1; the table gives TRBD1 as D, unverified against the DNA. TRBV21-1 is a pseudogene segment. The CDR3 has 18 amino acids. The CDR3 region has the DNA TGTGCCAGCAGCAACCACAGGGGTAGAAGCGCTCATAACACTGAAGCTTTCTTT. Residues: CASSNHRGRSAHNTEAFF.

In its sample, this clonotype was seen a few times. The rearrangement links TRBV5-1 to TRBJ2-3, with 8 bases aligning to TRBD2. The CDR3 sequence is 15 residues long. Germline V gene sequence: CDR1 SGHRS, CDR2 YFSETQ. V gave up 0 bases and J gave up 2 bases; unmatched junction bases: 2. The CDR3 is CASSLDGGVTDTQYF. CDR3 DNA sequence: TGCGCCAGCAGCTTGGACGGGGGGGTCACAGATACGCAGTATTTT.

V gene TRBV20-1 combines with J gene TRBJ2-7; 7 bases line up with TRBD1. The CDR3 extends over 13 amino acids. The germline V gene has CDR1 DFQATT and CDR2 SNEGSKA (reference sequence). V was pared by 5 bases and J by 2 bases, with 6 bases of the junction left unmatched. CDR3 nucleotides: TGCAGTGCTCCTTTAACAGGGGCCTACGAGCAGTACTTC. Its translation is CSAPLTGAYEQYF.

The J gene is TRBJ1-2, the V gene TRBV4-1, with D unresolved. The V gene's germline CDR1 is MGHRA and CDR2 YSYEKL. Trimming shortened V by 3 bases and J by 1 base, and 12 bases separated the two germline ends. CDR3 length: 15 amino acids. The CDR3 region is CASSQGWSGNYGYTF. The CDR3 DNA follows: TGCGCCAGCAGCCAGGGCTGGAGTGGTAACTATGGCTACACCTTC.

V is TRBV5-5 and J is TRBJ1-1, with D perhaps matching TRBD1 (5 bases). V dropped 4 bases and J dropped 7 bases, with 17 bases sitting between them. This CDR3 has 14 residues. CDR1 is SGHKS, CDR2 YYEKEE, per germline (reference sequence). The CDR3 DNA reads TGTGCCAGCAGCCTGGTCGGGGGTGGAAGTGAAGCTTTCTTT. Translation gives CASSLVGGGSEAFF.

This clonotype is a singleton in its sample. One end of the junction does not line up with germline, which may come from a read error. V and J are TRBV7-9 and TRBJ2-7, with 9 bases lining up with TRBD1. The CDR3 consists of 15 residues. Looked up from germline, CDR1 is SEHNR and CDR2 is FQNEAQ (reference sequence). Here the CDR3 DNA reads TGTGCCGGCAGAATCCCGGGACAGGGAAACAATGAGCAGTACTTC. It encodes CAGRIPGQGNNEQYF.

This clonotype was found a few times. The gene calls are TRBV27 and TRBJ1-2, with 9 bases lining up with TRBD1. CDR1 is MNHEY and CDR2 is SMNVEV in the germline V gene (reference sequence). The CDR3 spans 15 residues. V was clipped by 2 bases and J by 7 bases; unmatched bases: 8. The DNA of the CDR3 is TGTGCCAGCAGTTTAATCCCCCCGGACAGGGGTGGCTACACCTTC. Translated, it gives CASSLIPPDRGGYTF.

The V gene is TRBV6-5, the J gene TRBJ2-6; TRBD1 might be the D (6 bases). V lost 6 bases to trimming and J lost 6 bases, with 12 bases between them. Germline values: CDR1 MNHEY, CDR2 SVGAGI. This CDR3 is 14 amino acids long. In DNA, the CDR3 is TGTGCCAGCAGCCCCCGGGACACGGCCAACGTCCTGACTTTC. This gives the protein CASSPRDTANVLTF.

The chain combines TRBV28 with TRBJ2-7; 12 bases line up with TRBD2. The CDR3 length is 14 residues. The V gene end was trimmed by 6 bases and the J gene end by 7 bases; junction bases not matched to a gene: 7. Looked up from germline, CDR1 is MDHEN and CDR2 is SYDVKM. The CDR3 loop reads CASRTSGGGAEQYF. The CDR3 nucleotides read TGTGCCAGCAGGACTAGCGGGGGCGGAGCTGAGCAGTACTTC. The full variable domain, its missing parts supplied by reference TRBV28 and TRBJ2-7, is DVKVTQSSRYLVKRTGEKVFLECVQDMDHENMFWYRQDPGLGLRLIYFSYDVKMKEKGDIPEGYSVSREKKERFSLILESASTNQTSMYLCASRTSGGGAEQYFGPGTRLTVT.

Worth noting for this clonotype: The junction and the germline gene differ at one end; a read error may be behind it. The gene calls are TRBV5-4 and TRBJ1-2; 7 bases map to TRBD1. This CDR3 region has 15 residues. Germline V gene lookup returns CDR1 SGHNT and CDR2 YYREEE (reference sequence). The CDR3 here is CANSLGDRGFYGYTF. CDR3 nucleotides: TGTGCCAACAGCTTGGGGGACAGAGGATTTTATGGCTACACCTTC.

This clonotype was recorded a few times. The rearrangement joins TRBV4-2 to TRBJ2-2; 10 bases are a match to TRBD2. J was trimmed by 5 bases and V by 4 bases; bases with no gene match: 7. Germline assignment: CDR1 LGHNA and CDR2 YNFKEQ. The CDR3 spans 16 residues. The CDR3 protein is CASSPTLAGVTGELFF. In nucleotides, the CDR3 is TGTGCCAGCAGCCCGACTCTAGCGGGAGTGACCGGGGAGCTGTTTTTT.

The chain employs TRBV27 and TRBJ2-1, with D perhaps matching TRBD1 or TRBD2 (5 bases each). Per germline, CDR1 MNHEY and CDR2 SMNVEV (reference sequence). The CDR3 extends over 16 amino acids. V lost 3 bases and J lost 2, with 14 bases in between. CDR3 amino acids: CASSFVRDATYNEQFF. DNA of the CDR3: TGTGCCAGCAGTTTTGTCAGGGACGCAACCTACAATGAGCAGTTCTTC.

The chain recombines TRBV5-1 with TRBJ2-2, with D hard to call. Germline V lookup: CDR1 SGHRS, CDR2 YFSETQ. CDR3 length: 13 amino acids. Trimming took 4 bases from V and 5 from J, leaving 9 bases between them. The CDR3 loop is CASSPEKTGELFF. Here the CDR3 DNA reads TGCGCCAGCAGCCCTGAGAAGACCGGGGAGCTGTTTTTT.

Note on this clonotype: One end of the junction does not line up with germline, which may come from a read error. CDR3 amino acids: CANSLLARGFSYEQYF. CDR3 DNA sequence: TGTGCCAACAGCTTATTGGCCAGGGGATTCTCCTACGAGCAGTACTTC. The V and J genes are TRBV5-6 and TRBJ2-7; D perhaps matches TRBD1 (6 bases). Germline-derived CDR1 and CDR2 are SGHDT and YYEEEE. The CDR3 is 16 amino acids.

This clonotype has a handful of counts. The genes are TRBV27 and TRBJ2-1; 7 bases map to TRBD1. Germline-derived CDR1 and CDR2 are MNHEY and SMNVEV (reference sequence). The CDR3 contains 15 residues. V shed 5 bases, J shed 4 bases, and the junction held 8 bases outside the gene matches. CDR3: CASSPTGDGYNEQFF. For the CDR3, the DNA is TGTGCCAGCAGTCCTACAGGGGATGGATACAATGAGCAGTTCTTC.

This clonotype appeared a few times. V and J are TRBV18 and TRBJ2-7, with 11 bases that match TRBD1. Per the germline V gene, CDR1 is KGHSH and CDR2 is LQKENI. This CDR3 is 15 amino acids long. Trimming cost V 3 bases and J 4 bases; bases outside gene matches: 5. CDR3 region: CASSPGQGERYEQYF. CDR3 nucleotide sequence: TGTGCCAGCTCACCGGGACAGGGGGAAAGGTACGAGCAGTACTTC.

V gene TRBV27 combines with J gene TRBJ1-2, with D hard to call. Trimming left V 7 bases short and J 0 bases short, with 27 bases between. CDR3 size: 19 residues. Germline CDR1 MNHEY, CDR2 SMNVEV (reference sequence). The CDR3 nucleotides are TGTGCCAGCACCCTACTAAGCCCCCTCGGAAGGGCCTCTAACTATGGCTACACCTTC. It translates to CASTLLSPLGRASNYGYTF.

This clonotype was seen more than once but under ten times. This chain uses TRBV7-2 with TRBJ2-1; the D is unclear. CDR1 is SGHTA and CDR2 is FQGNSA in the germline V gene. This CDR3 comprises 17 residues. The ends were cut back, 4 bases at V and 0 bases at J, with 16 bases in the middle. CDR3 nucleotide sequence: TGTGCCAGCAGCTGGGTGATCCGGGCAAGCTCCTACAATGAGCAGTTCTTC. Its protein product is CASSWVIRASSYNEQFF.